The next 17 T cell receptor beta chains were all read from a single sample in a study of CD8+CD57+ T cells in acquired aplastic anemia (dated 2018 in TCRdb). This sample was sequenced with an Illumina HiSeq 2000. TCR beta VDJ combination and CDR3 sequence profiling used genomic DNA as the template. Using fastp at Q25 and MiXCR, TCRdb reprocessed the public reads and kept productive beta chains. Every CDR3 protein is listed once, alongside the most common genes and DNA of its rows. This sample comprises tens of thousands of distinct CDR3 sequences, roughly two thirds of them detected only once. Clones ranked in the top ten supply approximately 81% of the sample. Flow cytometry had shown CD8+CD57+ cell expansion in the patients selected for sequencing. Sequenced sample: sorted CD4+, CD8+, or CD8+CD57+ T cells (not recorded which) from PBMCs. These receptors were obtained from a human donor with aplastic anemia.

V and J are TRBV7-6 and TRBJ1-1; D is undetermined. This CDR3 is 13 amino acids long. Germline loops: CDR1 SGHVS, CDR2 FNYEAQ. V lost 4 bases and J lost 9, with 15 bases in between. Here the CDR3 reads CASSSANFAKAFF. DNA for the CDR3: TGTGCCAGCAGCTCAGCTAATTTCGCTAAAGCTTTCTTT.

The table lists this clonotype with a few counts. The genes are TRBV6-1 and TRBJ2-7, with D perhaps TRBD1 (6 bases). The CDR3 is 14 amino acids. Germline loops: CDR1 MNHNS, CDR2 SASEGT. Trimming took off 6 bases at V and 1 base at J, with 13 bases between the two ends. CDR3 sequence reads: CASSPYGQSYEQYF. CDR3 bases: TGTGCCAGCAGCCCCTACGGACAGTCCTACGAGCAGTACTTC.

A single count supports this clonotype. In DNA, the CDR3 is TGCAGTGCTAAACCTGGGACAGGGAGCTACGAGCAGTACTTC. This encodes CSAKPGTGSYEQYF. The chain carries TRBV20-1 and TRBJ2-7; TRBD1 agrees at 9 bases. The germline V gene has CDR1 DFQATT and CDR2 SNEGSKA (reference sequence). V lost 4 bases and J lost 3; bases outside the gene matches: 7. There are 14 residues in the CDR3.

J is TRBJ1-4 and V is TRBV28; D gene uncertain. Germline-derived CDR1 and CDR2 are MDHEN and SYDVKM. The CDR3 is made up of 15 amino acids. V lost 2 bases and J lost 4, with 11 bases in between. The CDR3 reads CASSLKFGSNEKLFF. CDR3 nucleotide sequence: TGTGCCAGCAGTTTAAAGTTTGGGAGTAATGAAAAACTGTTTTTT.

This chain joins TRBV19 and TRBJ2-2, with D uncertain. The CDR3 runs 15 residues. The V end lost 3 bases, the J end lost 7 bases, and 15 bases lay between the germline ends. CDR1 is LNHDA and CDR2 is SQIVND in the germline V gene (reference sequence). Here the CDR3 DNA reads TGTGCCAGTAGTATGAAGAACTTCGCAGGCGGGGAGCTGTTTTTT. It is translated as CASSMKNFAGGELFF.

The chain is built from TRBV11-1 and TRBJ2-1; D might be TRBD1 (6 bases). Germline V CDR1 and CDR2: SGHAT, FQDESV (reference sequence). The germline V and J ends were trimmed by 4 bases and 0 bases, with 13 bases remaining between them. This CDR3 region has 16 residues. In nucleotides, the CDR3 is TGTGCCAGCAGCTCGTCGGGACACGGCTCCTACAATGAGCAGTTCTTC. Translating it yields CASSSSGHGSYNEQFF.

This clonotype came up a few times. The J gene is TRBJ2-7, the V gene TRBV9; 7 positions agree with TRBD2. V dropped 3 bases and J dropped 3; count of bases not matched to a gene: 3. Germline CDR1 SGDLS, CDR2 YYNGEE. The length of the CDR3 is 13 residues. The DNA of the CDR3 is TGTGCCAGCAGCGAGGGCGGGGGCTACGAGCAGTACTTC. Its protein is CASSEGGGYEQYF. The whole variable domain, filled in from reference TRBV9 and TRBJ2-7, reads DSGVTQTPKHLITATGQRVTLRCSPRSGDLSVYWYQQSLDQGLQFLIQYYNGEERAKGNILERFSAQQFPDLHSELNLSSLELGDSALYFCASSEGGGYEQYFGPGTRLTVT.

This chain uses TRBV5-1 with TRBJ2-1; 7 positions agree with TRBD1. V shed 8 bases, J shed 6 bases, and the junction held 8 bases outside the gene matches. Per germline, CDR1 SGHRS and CDR2 YFSETQ. The CDR3 sequence is 13 residues long. The CDR3, as DNA: TGCGCCAGTTCCTGGACAGGCGGCAATGAGCAGTTCTTC. It translates to CASSWTGGNEQFF. Based on the CDR3 plus reference TRBV5-1 and TRBJ2-1, the full variable domain is KAGVTQTPRYLIKTRGQQVTLSCSPISGHRSVSWYQQTPGQGLQFLFEYFSETQRNKGNFPGRFSGRQFSNSRSEMNVSTLELGDSALYLCASSWTGGNEQFFGPGTRLTVL.

The genes are TRBV7-9 and TRBJ2-1; D ambiguous. The V end lost 6 bases, the J end lost 0 bases, and 6 bases lay between the germline ends. The CDR3 extends over 13 amino acids. The germline CDR1 and CDR2 sequences are SEHNR and FQNEAQ (reference sequence). The CDR3 region is CASSHSSYNEQFF. Here the CDR3 DNA reads TGTGCCAGCAGTCACAGCTCCTACAATGAGCAGTTCTTC.

The chain employs TRBV19 and TRBJ2-7, with a tentative D call TRBD2 (6 bases). V was shortened by 2 bases and J by 3 bases, with 14 bases between the two germline ends. Per the germline V gene, CDR1 is LNHDA and CDR2 is SQIVND (reference sequence). There are 15 residues in the CDR3. CDR3 coding DNA: TGTGCCAGTAGTATACGGTCGGAGGGAGTCTACGAGCAGTACTTC. It translates to CASSIRSEGVYEQYF.

The chain combines TRBV19 with TRBJ2-7, with TRBD1 matching 9 bases. V trimming: 5 bases; J trimming: 4 bases; junction bases outside the gene matches: 9. The CDR3 sequence is 15 residues long. Germline values: CDR1 LNHDA, CDR2 SQIVND (reference sequence). CDR3 in DNA: TGTGCCAGTAGTCCCCTAGGACAGGGGCCGTACGAGCAGTACTTC. It yields the protein CASSPLGQGPYEQYF.

The chain employs TRBV7-3 and TRBJ2-1; TRBD2 matches at 10 bases. Germline V gene lookup returns CDR1 SGHTA and CDR2 FQGTGA. The ends lost 6 bases at V and 6 bases at J; junction bases unmatched: 8. The CDR3 extends over 15 amino acids. CDR3 loop: CASSWSGGAINEQFF. The CDR3, as DNA: TGTGCCAGCAGTTGGAGCGGGGGGGCCATCAATGAGCAGTTCTTC.

This clonotype was seen ten or more times. The genes are TRBV20-1 and TRBJ2-1; 7 positions agree with TRBD1. There are 15 residues in the CDR3. Germline V lookup: CDR1 DFQATT, CDR2 SNEGSKA (reference sequence). Trimming at V came to 3 bases and at J to 2 bases, leaving 7 bases not matched to a gene. Here the CDR3 DNA reads TGCAGTGCTAGGCCCCGGGACAGCGCCTACAATGAGCAGTTCTTC. This translates into CSARPRDSAYNEQFF.

The gene calls are TRBV7-6 and TRBJ2-7; D is ambiguous. This CDR3 has 14 residues. Trimming removed 5 bases from V and 1 base from J, with 12 bases in between. The germline CDR1 and CDR2 sequences are SGHVS and FNYEAQ. CDR3 nucleotide sequence: TGTGCCAGCAGCAAGGACGTGGGTTCCTACGAGCAGTACTTC. This codes for CASSKDVGSYEQYF.

This clonotype came up many times. The chain couples TRBV7-2 to TRBJ2-2; D not resolved. Germline CDR1 reads SGHTA; CDR2 reads FQGNSA. V was shortened by 5 bases and J by 9 bases, with 10 bases between the two germline ends. CDR3 length: 12 residues. The CDR3 DNA is TGTGCCAGCAGCCTCAATGACCGGGAGCTGTTTTTT. This sequence encodes CASSLNDRELFF.

There are a few counts of this clonotype. The CDR3 loop is CASSSGGAYEQYF. The CDR3, as DNA: TGTGCCAGCAGTTCCGGTGGAGCCTACGAGCAGTACTTC. The chain links TRBV27 to TRBJ2-7; no clear D gene. The CDR3 is 13 residues long. The germline V gene encodes CDR1 MNHEY and CDR2 SMNVEV (reference sequence). Trimming pared 4 bases from V and 2 bases from J, leaving 9 bases between.

The chain has TRBV15 and TRBJ1-1; possibly TRBD1 for D (5 bases). Germline V lookup: CDR1 LNHNV, CDR2 YYDKDF (reference sequence). The CDR3 runs to 13 residues. The germline V and J ends were trimmed by 4 bases and 1 base, with 7 bases remaining between them. As DNA, the CDR3 is TGTGCCACCAGCAAGGGGTGGAACACTGAAGCTTTCTTT. Translating gives CATSKGWNTEAFF. Based on the CDR3 plus reference TRBV15 and TRBJ1-1, the full variable domain is DAMVIQNPRYQVTQFGKPVTLSCSQTLNHNVMYWYQQKSSQAPKLLFHYYDKDFNNEADTPDNFQSRRPNTSFCFLDIRSPGLGDTAMYLCATSKGWNTEAFFGQGTRLTVV.